These 9 T cell receptor beta chains originate from one sample sequenced in a study of blood T cells in healthy people across ages. A J-beta primer mix and a sample-barcoded 5' primer were used in a second PCR of about 7 to 12 cycles. TCRdb passed the 5' RACE reads through MiXCR, listing each CDR3 protein once. The data contain 850,000 to 1,000,000 distinct CDR3 sequences, roughly 47% of them singletons. The specimen sequenced was blood. All receptors derive from a woman aged 55-75 years in good health.

This clonotype was recorded a few times. This sequence joins TRBV9 and TRBJ2-3, with no clear D. Between the trimmed V and J ends, which lost 4 bases and 5 bases, there was a span of 11 bases. The germline gives CDR1 SGDLS, CDR2 YYNGEE. The CDR3 runs 13 residues. The CDR3 DNA sequence: TGTGCCAGCAGCTCTGAGACGGGAGATACGCAGTATTTT. It is translated as CASSSETGDTQYF.

This clonotype showed up just once. The chain combines TRBV10-3 with TRBJ1-5, with 8 bases fitting TRBD1. J was trimmed by 5 bases and V by 0 bases; bases with no gene match: 6. Germline V CDR1 and CDR2: ENHRY, SYGVKD. CDR3 length: 16 amino acids. The CDR3 DNA follows: TGTGCCATCAGTGAGTCTTGGACAGGGCGCGATCAGCCCCAGCATTTT. Translated, it gives CAISESWTGRDQPQHF.

The J gene is TRBJ1-4, the V gene TRBV28; D possibly corresponds to TRBD1 (6 bases). The CDR3 spans 14 residues. V gave up 5 bases and J gave up 7 bases, with 14 bases separating them. Germline CDR1 is MDHEN and CDR2 is SYDVKM. This CDR3 reads CASSQQGIGEKLFF. CDR3 DNA sequence: TGTGCCAGCAGTCAACAGGGTATAGGTGAAAAACTGTTTTTT. Together with reference TRBV28 and TRBJ1-4, the CDR3 gives the full variable domain: DVKVTQSSRYLVKRTGEKVFLECVQDMDHENMFWYRQDPGLGLRLIYFSYDVKMKEKGDIPEGYSVSREKKERFSLILESASTNQTSMYLCASSQQGIGEKLFFGSGTQLSVL.

The genes are TRBV7-9 and TRBJ1-1, with 8 bases lining up with TRBD1. This CDR3 contains 16 residues. CDR1 is SEHNR and CDR2 is FQNEAQ in the germline V gene (reference sequence). With V trimmed by 1 base and J by 3 bases, 7 bases remained unmatched. The CDR3 bases are TGTGCCAGCAGCTTAGACCCTGGACAGGGTTACACTGAAGCTTTCTTT. It encodes CASSLDPGQGYTEAFF.

This clonotype was observed a handful of times. The chain recombines TRBV7-2 with TRBJ2-1; 9 bases match TRBD2. This CDR3 spans 18 amino acids. Germline V CDR1 and CDR2: SGHTA, FQGNSA. The V and J ends lost 1 base and 4 bases, in that order; junction bases with no gene match: 11. The CDR3 sequence is CASSLVKVRLADYNEQFF. The CDR3 nucleotides read TGTGCCAGCAGCTTAGTTAAAGTGAGACTAGCGGATTACAATGAGCAGTTCTTC.

J is TRBJ1-4 and V is TRBV7-9; unclear D gene. Germline CDR1 and CDR2: SEHNR and FQNEAQ (reference sequence). With 6 bases removed from V and 7 bases from J, the gap between germline ends came to 12 bases. The CDR3 length is 13 residues. CDR3 bases: TGTGCCAGCAGACCCAGTAGGGTTGAAAAACTGTTTTTT. Translating it yields CASRPSRVEKLFF.

This clonotype was counted between two and nine times. The V and J genes are TRBV18 and TRBJ2-1; 13 positions match TRBD2. The ends lost 4 bases at V and 5 bases at J; junction bases unmatched: 2. This CDR3 region has 15 residues. Germline-derived CDR1 and CDR2 are KGHSH and LQKENI. The CDR3 spells CASSRGLAGDNEQFF. In nucleotides, the CDR3 is TGTGCCAGCTCACGCGGACTAGCGGGAGACAATGAGCAGTTCTTC.

The V gene is TRBV20-1, the J gene TRBJ2-1, with 13 bases fitting TRBD2. CDR3 size: 14 residues. Germline V gives CDR1 DFQATT, CDR2 SNEGSKA (reference sequence). CDR3 region: CSRTSGSSYNEQFF. The CDR3 DNA is TGCAGCAGGACTAGCGGGAGCTCCTACAATGAGCAGTTCTTC.

V and J are TRBV29-1 and TRBJ2-1; weak D call: TRBD2 (6 bases). The CDR3 consists of 14 residues. With 4 bases removed from V and 4 bases from J, the gap between germline ends came to 14 bases. Germline CDR1 reads SQVTM; CDR2 reads ANQGSEA. CDR3: CSVGFRGGYNEQFF. The CDR3 DNA sequence: TGCAGCGTTGGGTTTAGAGGAGGGTACAATGAGCAGTTCTTC.